This T cell receptor beta chain was retrieved from a study of beta chain features in type 1 diabetes. Comment on this clone: No antigen is known for it.

Study conclusions and caveats: Within each of all four CD4+ subsets, Type 1 diabetes patients had TCRB CDR3s that were moderately but significantly shorter.

Every single donor gave one heparinised blood draw, and these averaged around 120 mL. Between the trimmed V and J ends, which lost 4 bases and 0 bases, there was a span of 18 bases. This CDR3 is 17 amino acids long. Germline lookup yields CDR1 LNHDA and CDR2 SQIVND (reference sequence). The whole isolated RNA underwent reverse transcription, so sequencing captured expressed TCRB transcripts. The repertoire was sequenced with immunoSEQ multiplex PCR; TCRdb's copy has only in-frame clones and lacks some. The sample comprises a few hundred thousand clones, more than 11% of which are singletons, and just under 0.02% rests with the top ten.

Sequencing was done on a sample of naive CD4+ T cells from blood. The clonotype originates from a man younger than 40 with type 1 diabetes. This chain connects TRBV19 to TRBJ2-5; D is possibly TRBD2 (5 bases). CDR3 sequence: CASSKGVRGSYQETQYF. The CDR3 DNA reads TGTGCCAGTAGTAAGGGAGTCCGGGGTTCGTACCAAGAGACCCAGTACTTC.